This TCR beta chain was identified during a study of T cell repertoires in cytomegalovirus infection. Study-level findings and limits: HLA-C-restricted CMV clonotypes gave the most frequent clonotype in two of eight donors.

A single record per CDR3 protein comes from TCRdb applying MiXCR to the reads. Of some 680,000 distinct CDR3 sequences listed, 35% to 45% are singletons. This clonotype was found many times. What it binds is unknown. This receptor was taken from a human donor in good health (CMV status not recorded). Some clones in this sample may be carry-over from other donors' samples. Specimen: PBMCs.

In DNA, the CDR3 is TGTGCCAGCAGCTTAAGGGTAATGAGATATGATGGCTACACCTTC. Its translation is CASSLRVMRYDGYTF. The rearrangement joins TRBV7-9 to TRBJ1-2; no clear D gene. Germline V lookup: CDR1 SEHNR, CDR2 FQNEAQ (reference sequence). The CDR3 runs to 15 residues. V lost 2 bases and J 6 bases, leaving 16 bases between the germline ends.